This TCR beta chain originates from a study of CD8 T cells in ankylosing spondylitis. This CDR3 has 16 amino acids. CDR1 and CDR2 from the germline V gene are ENHRY and SYGVKD. V was pared by 4 bases and J by 4 bases, with 10 bases of the junction left unmatched. Study-wide results and caveats: In reactive arthritis synovial fluid and blood, some motif variants had been reported before. Disease-linked clones were found to be CD8+ and relatively rare in peripheral blood. Reportedly, matched ankylosing spondylitis synovial fluid was significantly enriched for disease-linked clones. Eight or nine highly homologous variants made up a TCR beta motif that seemed to typify ankylosing spondylitis blood.

Quantitative barcoded 5'-RACE was used to prepare TCR beta libraries. TCRdb re-analysed the 5' RACE reads in MiXCR, keeping a single row per CDR3 protein. Seen here are fewer than 400,000 distinct CDR3 sequences, approximately 20% observed once, and the top ten hold about 16%. As concerns this clonotype: Its target is unknown.

Sequenced input: blood, either unsorted or a sorted T cell fraction (not recorded which). The V gene is TRBV10-3, the J gene TRBJ2-7; 10 nucleotides match TRBD2. The origin of this receptor is a male donor with ankylosing spondylitis. The DNA of the CDR3 is TGTGCCATCAGTGGTCTAGCGGGGGACCTGGGGTACGAGCAGTACTTC. Amino acids: CAISGLAGDLGYEQYF.